This T cell receptor beta chain was identified in a study of cytomegalovirus exposure and HLA in healthy donors. Overall study context: HLA-typed donors contributed 80 million to 85 million unique TCRs, which were held in an early data release.

Amplification used 60 Vbeta primers and 13 Jbeta primers. Using immunoSEQ multiplex PCR, the repertoire was profiled, and TCRdb retains in-frame clones only, with some absent. Seen here are about 110,000 clones, around 70% observed once, and the top ten hold around 3.7%. Healthy bone marrow donors formed the donor group. This CDR3 spans 11 amino acids. V shed 8 bases and J shed 5 bases, with 12 bases lying between them. CDR1 is GTSNPN and CDR2 is SVGIG in the germline V gene (reference sequence). Study-level findings and limits: Sequencing likely caused a cluster of highly shared sequence variants. It was in a later analysis that TCR association rates were seen to vary by HLA locus, highest for DRB1 and lowest for HLA-C.

About this clone: As yet, its antigen is unknown.

The V gene is TRBV30, the J gene TRBJ2-5, with D possibly being TRBD1 (6 bases). The origin of this receptor is a woman between 40 and 50 years old in good health and CMV-seronegative. Sequenced: PBMCs. This CDR3 reads CAGTRGETQYF. As DNA, the CDR3 is TGTGCCGGGACGAGGGGGGAGACCCAGTACTTC.